This T cell receptor (beta chain) was captured in a study of identical twins (dated by TCRdb to about 2016). Concerning the study at large: The study deep-sequenced TCR alpha and beta repertoires from monozygotic twins, unrelated adults of various ages and cord blood to test whether fetal clonotypes persist. To rule out contamination, the twin experiments were replicated at different times with different library preparation protocols. General conclusions and limits of the study: Out-of-frame TCR alpha sharing in monozygotic twins was systematically underestimated by recombination models, whereas sharing between unrelated individuals was in agreement with the recombination models. Abundant cord blood beta clonotypes had fewer insertions, young adult naive repertoires showed a similar but weaker trend, and memory repertoires showed no such trend. Because the same donors could not be followed over many years, the conclusions depended on cross-sectional statistical analysis. The excess sharing between twins in beta out-of-frame sequences was weaker because fewer shared sequences reduced the signal-to-noise ratio. Compared with coincidental sharing between unrelated individuals, out-of-frame TCR alpha sequences shared between twins had an excess of sequences with low generation probability. Zero-insertion analyses could be partly confounded by invariant T cells such as MAIT and iNKT, though diverse VJ usage argued against such confounding for most clonotypes.

Every donor in the study was a healthy Caucasian. Three pairs of female monozygotic twins, all aged 18 to 29 years, made up the twin cohort. Peripheral blood mononuclear cells were used as the source from which RNA for TCR libraries was isolated. The library was made by 5' RACE. Sequencing instrument: Illumina HiSeq 2000. Template switching added a universal primer binding site, and the final cDNA carried a unique molecular identifier that allowed TCR cDNA molecules to be counted accurately. First-strand cDNA for TCR alpha and beta chains was synthesized from specific primers in the conserved constant-segment region. To control for contamination, every cDNA library was double barcoded, receiving both a SMART-Mk sample barcode and Illumina barcodes. TruSeq adapter sequences along with Illumina sample barcodes were introduced in two successive PCR steps. The Illumina HiSeq platform was used with custom primers to sequence TCR alpha and beta cDNA libraries. The authors' analysis ran thus. MiGEC was used to process raw reads and extract unique molecular identifiers, and MiXCR was used to find CDR3 positions. For each individual, recombination models were inferred using an EM algorithm with the repgenHMM and IGoR tools. The tcR package in R was used for shared clonotype analysis, with sharing normalized by the product of cloneset sizes. To study raw recombination without the effects of thymic and clonal selection, out-of-frame nonproductive sequences were analyzed. TCRdb cleaned the public reads at Q25 with fastp, built clones with MiXCR and kept in-frame beta chains. Records with the same CDR3 protein are collapsed into one entry carrying the most frequent genes and DNA. These V and J calls are TCRdb output, not the study's own analysis. For this sample the table gives hundreds of thousands of distinct CDR3 sequences, of which about 12% were detected only once. Around 1.6% of the sample belongs to the ten largest clones.

This clonotype came up a few times. Its antigen target is currently unknown. Per-base qualities were not stored, and no clone one base away is much larger. Between the V and J ends, shortened by 1 base and 2 bases respectively, the junction contains 3 bases. CDR1 and CDR2 were assigned from the germline V gene (reference sequence) as LNHNV and YYDKDF. From the cysteine up to the phenylalanine, the CDR3 has a length of 13 residues. The kept DNA is CDR3 alone, 39 bases in frame from the first base. These data were also reused for a study on yellow fever vaccine responses in identical twins. Per the second study: The authors reported that the T cell response to vaccination in identical twins appeared partly convergent and partly personalized. The study precisely tracked vaccine-responding T cell clones in identical twins.

This receptor was obtained from a young woman in good health. Sequencing was performed on PBMCs. The chain is made from TRBV15 and TRBJ2-1, with no D gene named confidently. The sequenced DNA is TGTGCCACCAGCAGAGTGGCCTACAATGAGCAGTTCTTC. It specifies CATSRVAYNEQFF.